This TCR beta chain was sequenced for a study of shared clonotypes between healthy human individuals (dated by TCRdb to about 2020). Background on the whole study: A couple of women and a few men aged 18 to 49 years were included in the cohort. For each donor, CD4 naive and CD4 memory were each given three plates, CD8 naive was given two plates, and CD8 memory was given one plate. The study deeply sequenced blood TCR repertoires of about 5 healthy adults to estimate repertoire size and the extent of clonotype sharing between individuals. Different laboratories and diverse techniques were used to prepare libraries and sequence TCR repertoires, to increase sequencing depth and limit assay-specific biases. Leukapheresis yielded between about 0.94 and 8.9 billion PBMCs per donor.

CD8 naive samples were obtained by positive selection for CCR7 among CD45RO-negative cells, yielding a CD45RA+CCR7+ population from which TemRA cells were excluded. The donors were healthy, HIV-negative adults who had no recently reported acute infections or vaccinations. Only Caucasian adults living in Nashville, Tennessee, USA were represented among the donors. After blood collection by leukapheresis, PBMCs were isolated using Ficoll-Histopaque density gradient centrifugation and then cryopreserved in the vapor phase of liquid nitrogen. Analytical flow cytometry was used to check the purity and quantity of each magnetically sorted T cell population. Each sorted fraction had its genomic DNA isolated and then quantified by UV absorbance on a Nanodrop 2000c. Using the deep immunoSEQ assay, multiplex PCR amplified TCR CDR3 regions from genomic DNA. Genomic DNA extracted from each cell subset was distributed evenly over all wells of several immunoSEQ 96-well plates, and each plate served as one replicate. For sorted subsets, around 200 ng genomic DNA, equal to tens of thousands of T cell genomes, was loaded into each replicate PCR. The purified libraries were quantified using a Qubit 3.0 fluorometer, sized with a Bioanalyzer 2100, and then quantified again using the KAPA Library Quantification kit. Each immunoSEQ 96-well plate was sequenced on its own single-read 150-cycle Illumina NextSeq 550 flow cell. The study's own analysis went as follows. Because only junctional sequences without quality scores were contained in the immunoSEQ output, filtering matching that applied to full-length reads could not be performed. Sequences were annotated with PyIR, a Python wrapper for IgBLAST v1.9, and V/J genes and CDR3 were assigned using IMGT germline references. Reads were removed for weak V/J assignments (E-value above 1e-6), missing CDR3, stop codons, out-of-frame junctions, or ambiguous translated residues. V3J clonotypes were defined by identical inferred V gene, J gene, and CDR3 amino acid sequence. Percentage overlap between repertoires was calculated by dividing the number of shared unique clonotypes by the size of the smaller repertoire. Repertoire richness was assessed with RTK rarefaction, the Chao1 estimator, and Recon v2.1 estimates of unobserved clonotypes. For all TCRbeta clonotypes obtained by the gDNA method from four donors, generation probabilities were computed with OLGA. Here the immuneACCESS table is served through TCRdb, limited to in-frame sequences with V and J called. Missing clones are a known gap in these copies; in checked studies unresolved V genes cover under half, and the rest lacks a known reason. V and J calls and clone size are copied from that table; D and trimming were computed from the DNA. The sample has about 820,000 clones on record, 85% to 95% of them singletons. The ten largest account for 20% to 30% of the sample.

Notes on this clone: The specificity of this receptor is unknown. Nothing much larger sits one base from this clone, and base qualities are not available.

According to the germline V gene, CDR1 reads SGHRS and CDR2 reads YFSETQ. The CDR3 numbers 19 residues from cysteine through phenylalanine. The sequence is cut down to CDR3 DNA, 57 bases in frame from base 1. Trimming leaves V shorter by 4 bases and J shorter by 7 bases, with the junction holding 17 bases beyond the gene matches. General conclusions and limits of the study: Estimated clonotype richness was generally larger for naive than for memory subsets. When several donors were compared, the shared fraction of clonotypes was around 5.1% for naive CD4, roughly 3.3% for naive CD8, roughly 2.3% for memory CD4, and 0.4% for memory CD8. Rarefaction of sorted-subset datasets indicated incomplete sequencing despite the large sequencing depth. Pairwise subsampling led to the expectation that sequencing depth would affect the degree of clonotype sharing among donors. Sampling was restricted to blood, and TCR repertoires in tissues likely differ from the TCR repertoires found in blood. Compared with non-shared clonotypes, clonotypes shared by all four sorted-subset donors had higher generation probabilities. Because the study included only a small number of donors, the genetic and exposure-history diversity represented was limited.

The TCR originated in a man in his thirties or forties in good health. What was sequenced was naive CD8+ T cells sorted from blood. The cell subset or site label on this specimen signifies: CD45RA+CCR7+. The sequence joins TRBV5-1 to TRBJ1-4, with TRBD1 matching 12 junction bases. This receptor carries the CDR3 CASSPNSRDRGRRGEKLFF. The nucleotides read TGCGCCAGCAGCCCAAATTCGCGGGACAGGGGGCGCCGTGGTGAAAAACTGTTTTTT.